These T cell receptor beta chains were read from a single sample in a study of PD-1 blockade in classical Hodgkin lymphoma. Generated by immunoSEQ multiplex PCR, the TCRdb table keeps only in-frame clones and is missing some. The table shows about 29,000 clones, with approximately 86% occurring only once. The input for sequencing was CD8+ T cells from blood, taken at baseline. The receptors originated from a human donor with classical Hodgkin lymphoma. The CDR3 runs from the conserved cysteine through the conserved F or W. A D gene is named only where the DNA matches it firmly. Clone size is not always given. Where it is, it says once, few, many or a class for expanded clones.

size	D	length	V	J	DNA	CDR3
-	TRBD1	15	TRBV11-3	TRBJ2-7	TGTGCCAGCAGCCTTGGACAGGGAGATTCCTACGAGCAGTACTTC	CASSLGQGDSYEQYF
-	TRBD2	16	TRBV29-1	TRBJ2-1	TGCAGCGTTGGCCGGCTCGGGGGCGGGAGGGGGAATGAGCAGTTCTTC	CSVGRLGGGRGNEQFF
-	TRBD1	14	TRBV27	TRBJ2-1	TGTGCCAGCAGCACAGGGGGCGCGGGGAATGAGCAGTTCTTC	CASSTGGAGNEQFF
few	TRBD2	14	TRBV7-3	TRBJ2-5	TGTGCCAGCAGCCTAGCGGGAGGAGTAGAGACCCAGTACTTC	CASSLAGGVETQYF
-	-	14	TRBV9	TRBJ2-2	TGTGCCAGCAGCCATCGACAGAACACCGGGGAGCTGTTTTTT	CASSHRQNTGELFF
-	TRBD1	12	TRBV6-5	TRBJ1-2	TGTGCCAGCAGTACGACAGGGAATGGCTACACCTTC	CASSTTGNGYTF
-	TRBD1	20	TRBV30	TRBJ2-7	TGTGCCTGGAGTGTATCTAGTACTACAATAATATGGGACAGGGGGTACGAGCAGTACTTC	CAWSVSSTTIIWDRGYEQYF
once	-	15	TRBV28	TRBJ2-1	TGTGCCAGCAGTTTAGAGGGAGGAGGGCAGAATGAGCAGTTCTTC	CASSLEGGGQNEQFF
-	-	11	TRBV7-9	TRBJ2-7	TGTGCCAGCAGCTTGGAACAGGAGCAGTACTTC	CASSLEQEQYF
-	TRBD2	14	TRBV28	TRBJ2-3	TGTGCCAGCACCCTGGGGGGGAACACAGATACGCAGTATTTT	CASTLGGNTDTQYF
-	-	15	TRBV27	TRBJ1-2	TGTGCCAGCAGTTTATGGTCCCCCGCGAGGGGTGGCTACACCTTC	CASSLWSPARGGYTF
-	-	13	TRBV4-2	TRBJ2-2	TGTGCCAGCAGCCCCCGCCCCCCTGAGGAGCTGTTTTTT	CASSPRPPEELFF
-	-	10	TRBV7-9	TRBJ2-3	TGTGCCAGCAGCACAGATACGCAGTATTTT	CASSTDTQYF
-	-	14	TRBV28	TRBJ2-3	TGTGCCACCGATAGAGAATTTCCCACAGATACGCAGTATTTT	CATDREFPTDTQYF
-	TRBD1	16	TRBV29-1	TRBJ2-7	TGCAGCGTTGAAGGTCGGGGCTGGGACAGGCCCTACGAGCAGTACTTC	CSVEGRGWDRPYEQYF
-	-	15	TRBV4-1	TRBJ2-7	TGCGCCAGCAGCCAAGAAGGCGGGGTGAAGTACGAGCAGTACTTC	CASSQEGGVKYEQYF
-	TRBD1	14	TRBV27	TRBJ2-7	TGTGCCAGCAGTTTCCGGGACAGGGTCTACGAGCAGTACTTC	CASSFRDRVYEQYF
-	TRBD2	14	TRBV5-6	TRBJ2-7	TGTGCCAGCAGCTTAGGACTAGCTGAATACGAGCAGTACTTC	CASSLGLAEYEQYF
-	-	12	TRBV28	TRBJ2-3	TGTGCCAGCAGCCCCAGCACAGATACGCAGTATTTT	CASSPSTDTQYF
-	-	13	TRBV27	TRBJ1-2	TGTGCCAGCAGTTCGGGGGCGACGGATGGCTACACCTTC	CASSSGATDGYTF
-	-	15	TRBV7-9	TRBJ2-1	TGTGCCAGCAGCTTAGTGTTGACTTCTCGCAATGAGCAGTTCTTC	CASSLVLTSRNEQFF
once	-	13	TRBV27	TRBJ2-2	TGTGCCAGCAGTTTCGGGTACACCGGGGAGCTGTTTTTT	CASSFGYTGELFF
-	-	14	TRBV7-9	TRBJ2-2	TGTGCCAGCATTACCGGGTCCTACACCGGGGAGCTGTTTTTT	CASITGSYTGELFF
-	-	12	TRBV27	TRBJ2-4	TGTGCCAGCAGTTTACCAGGGGACATTCAGTACTTC	CASSLPGDIQYF
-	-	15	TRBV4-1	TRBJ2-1	TGCGCCAGCAGCCATGAACCGACCTCCTACAATGAGCAGTTCTTC	CASSHEPTSYNEQFF
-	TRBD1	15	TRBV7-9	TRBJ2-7	TGTGCCAGCAGCTTTGGACAGGGGGACCCCTACGAGCAGTACTTC	CASSFGQGDPYEQYF
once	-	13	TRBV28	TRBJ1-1	TGTGCCAGCAGTCCCCCAGGGATCCCTGAAGCTTTCTTT	CASSPPGIPEAFF
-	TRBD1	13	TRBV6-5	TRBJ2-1	TGTGCCGTAGCCCACGGACAGGGGACTGAGCAGTTCTTC	CAVAHGQGTEQFF
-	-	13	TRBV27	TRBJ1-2	TGTGCCATCGAGGTCGGGGGCGTGCATGGCTACACCTTC	CAIEVGGVHGYTF
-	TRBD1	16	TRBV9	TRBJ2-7	TGTGCCAGCAGCGCAGGGGGACAGGGGGCTTTCGGCGAGCAGTACTTC	CASSAGGQGAFGEQYF
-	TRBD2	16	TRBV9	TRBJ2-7	TGTGCCAGCAGCGGATCACTAGCGGGAGGGGGCTACGAGCAGTACTTC	CASSGSLAGGGYEQYF
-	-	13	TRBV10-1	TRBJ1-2	TGCGCCAGCAGTGATGGGGCGGATTATGGCTACACCTTC	CASSDGADYGYTF
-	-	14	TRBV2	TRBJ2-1	TGTGCCAGCAGACTAGCCCCCTCCTACAATGAGCAGTTCTTC	CASRLAPSYNEQFF
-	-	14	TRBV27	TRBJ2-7	TGTGCCAGCAGTTTATCCCCAGGCGTTCGGGGGCAGTACTTC	CASSLSPGVRGQYF
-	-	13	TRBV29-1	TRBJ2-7	TGCAGCGTTGTCGTCGGACAATCCTACGAGCAGTACTTC	CSVVVGQSYEQYF
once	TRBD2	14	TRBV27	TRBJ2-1	TGTGCCAGCAGTTTATGGGGGAGGGACAATGAGCAGTTCTTC	CASSLWGRDNEQFF
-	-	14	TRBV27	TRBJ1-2	TGTGCCAGCAGTTTCAGCGCTACGAACTATGGCTACACCTTC	CASSFSATNYGYTF
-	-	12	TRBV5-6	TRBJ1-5	TGTGCCAGCAGCTTGGGGACTCAGCCCCAGCATTTT	CASSLGTQPQHF
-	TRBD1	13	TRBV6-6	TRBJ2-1	TGTGCCAGCAGCTCGGACAGGTTCAATGAGCAGTTCTTC	CASSSDRFNEQFF
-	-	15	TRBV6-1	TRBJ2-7	TGTGCCAGCAGTGAAATTGAGGGCAGGCACAACGAGCAGTACTTC	CASSEIEGRHNEQYF
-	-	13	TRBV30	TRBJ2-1	TGTGCCTGGGACAAGGGATCTTACAATGAGCAGTTCTTC	CAWDKGSYNEQFF
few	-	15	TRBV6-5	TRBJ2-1	TGTGCCAGCAGTCTTATAGCGAGCTCCTACAATGAGCAGTTCTTC	CASSLIASSYNEQFF
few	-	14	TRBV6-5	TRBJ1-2	TGTGCCAGCAGTTACTCGATAGGGGACTATGGCTACACCTTC	CASSYSIGDYGYTF
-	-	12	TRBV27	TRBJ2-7	TGTGCCAGCAGGGGAGGCCCCTACGAGCAGTACTTC	CASRGGPYEQYF
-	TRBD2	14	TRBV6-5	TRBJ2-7	TGTGCCAGCGGGGGGGACGGAACGTTCAACGAGCAGTACTTC	CASGGDGTFNEQYF
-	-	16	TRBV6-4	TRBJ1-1	TGTGCCAGCAGTGACTCCCAGGTGCCGATGAACACTGAAGCTTTCTTT	CASSDSQVPMNTEAFF
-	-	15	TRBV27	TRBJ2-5	TGTGCCAGCAGTTTATACCCCGGACGGGAAGAGACCCAGTACTTC	CASSLYPGREETQYF
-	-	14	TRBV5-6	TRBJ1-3	TGTGCCAGCAGCTTTAACAGGGCTCCCAAGGCCATATATTTT	CASSFNRAPKAIYF
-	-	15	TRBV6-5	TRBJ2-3	TGTGCCAGCAGTTACAGTATGGAGGGCTTAGATACGCAGTATTTT	CASSYSMEGLDTQYF
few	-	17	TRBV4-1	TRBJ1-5	TGCGCCAGCAGCCAAGATGATCCCTGGACAGAGAATCAGCCCCAGCATTTT	CASSQDDPWTENQPQHF
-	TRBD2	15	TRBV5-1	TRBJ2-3	TGCGCCAGCAGCTGGGGGACTAGCGCCACAGATACGCAGTATTTT	CASSWGTSATDTQYF
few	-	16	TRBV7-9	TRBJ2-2	TGTGCCAGCAGCTCGTTTACAGGGTTGAACACCGGGGAGCTGTTTTTT	CASSSFTGLNTGELFF
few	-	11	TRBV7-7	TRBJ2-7	TGTGCTAGCCCTCCAGGGGGGGAGCAGTACTTC	CASPPGGEQYF
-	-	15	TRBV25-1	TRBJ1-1	TGTGCCAGCAGAGCCACCGACAGGACGAACACTGAAGCTTTCTTT	CASRATDRTNTEAFF
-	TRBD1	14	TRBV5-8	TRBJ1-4	TGTGCCAGCAGCTTGGGACAGGGGCCTGAAAAACTGTTTTTT	CASSLGQGPEKLFF
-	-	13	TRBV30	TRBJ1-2	TGTGCCTGGAAGGAGGCCAGTCCGGATGGCTACACCTTC	CAWKEASPDGYTF
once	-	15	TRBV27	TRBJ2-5	TGTGCCAGCAGTTTATCGGCGGCAGGGTGGGAGACCCAGTACTTC	CASSLSAAGWETQYF
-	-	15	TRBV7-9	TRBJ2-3	TGTGCCAGCAGCTTATTAAGGGTTAGCACAGATACGCAGTATTTT	CASSLLRVSTDTQYF
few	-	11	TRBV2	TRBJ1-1	TGTGCCAGCCTCGAGGGTACTGAAGCTTTCTTT	CASLEGTEAFF